This passage covers 27 T cell receptor beta chains from one sample sequenced in a study of T-cell reconstitution after alpha-beta-depleted transplantation in children (dated by TCRdb to about 2016). Receptors were amplified or captured by PCR. Sequenced on an Illumina HiSeq 2500. Molecular barcoding was employed in the preparation of TCR libraries, with unique molecular identifiers being used to normalize TCRbeta repertoire quantification. The public sequencing data were trimmed at Q25 with fastp and processed into clonotypes with MiXCR by TCRdb, which kept only in-frame beta chains. Identical CDR3 proteins give one entry, which carries the most common genes and DNA. Across this sample there are 300,000 or so distinct CDR3 sequences, with 9.9% seen only once. The top ten clonotypes cover roughly a tenth of the sample. The material sequenced was PBMCs from the stem cell graft donor, taken from the stem cell graft. These receptors were obtained from a human donor who donated a stem cell graft to a child with SCID.

The V call is TRBV12-3 or TRBV12-4, the J call TRBJ1-2; 7 nucleotides line up with TRBD1. Trimming at V came to 5 bases and at J to 0 bases, leaving 9 bases not matched to a gene. This CDR3 contains 16 residues. CDR3: CASSADRAPTNYGYTF. The CDR3 bases are TGTGCCAGCAGTGCCGACAGGGCCCCCACTAACTATGGCTACACCTTC.

This clonotype appeared a few times. This chain links TRBV19 with TRBJ1-2; possible D gene TRBD1, 6 bases. The CDR3 length is 15 residues. CDR1 LNHDA and CDR2 SQIVND come from the germline V gene (reference sequence). Trimming left V 1 base short and J 3 bases short, with 12 bases between. The CDR3 sequence: CASSIATGTDYGYTF. The CDR3 nucleotides read TGTGCCAGTAGTATAGCCACAGGGACTGACTATGGCTACACCTTC.

This clonotype was counted between two and nine times. This chain connects TRBV11-2 to TRBJ1-4, with unresolved D. The V gene lost 2 bases and the J gene lost 8 bases, with 12 bases spanning the gap. CDR3 length: 14 residues. Looked up from germline, CDR1 is SGHAT and CDR2 is FQNNGV. The CDR3 spells CASSLQMGGEKLFF. Written as DNA, the CDR3 is TGTGCCAGCAGCTTACAAATGGGAGGAGAAAAACTGTTTTTT. The whole variable domain, remainder taken from reference TRBV11-2 and TRBJ1-4, is EAGVAQSPRYKIIEKRQSVAFWCNPISGHATLYWYQQILGQGPKLLIQFQNNGVVDDSQLPKDRFSAERLKGVDSTLKIQPAKLEDSAVYLCASSLQMGGEKLFFGSGTQLSVL.

The table lists this clonotype with a few counts. The chain recombines TRBV11-2 with TRBJ2-7; 11 nucleotides match TRBD1. Losses at the gene ends were 5 bases for V and 1 base for J; bases not matched to a gene: 10. Germline CDR1 reads SGHAT; CDR2 reads FQNNGV. This CDR3 comprises 17 residues. The CDR3 nucleotides read TGTGCCAGCAGCCGGTCCCGGGACAGGGGGGATTCCTACGAGCAGTACTTC. It translates to CASSRSRDRGDSYEQYF.

This clonotype was seen a handful of times. This sequence joins TRBV7-3 and TRBJ2-1; perhaps TRBD2 as D (6 bases). The germline V gene encodes CDR1 SGHTA and CDR2 FQGTGA. The CDR3 totals 16 residues. The ends were cut back, 5 bases at V and 0 bases at J, with 14 bases in the middle. CDR3 sequence (DNA): TGTGCCAGCAGCCCCATCGGGAGTCCCTCCTACAATGAGCAGTTCTTC. It encodes CASSPIGSPSYNEQFF.

V and J are TRBV20-1 and TRBJ2-2; 8 nucleotides align to TRBD1. Germline lookup yields CDR1 DFQATT and CDR2 SNEGSKA (reference sequence). The CDR3 runs 16 residues. V lost 0 bases and J lost 4; bases outside the gene matches: 7. CDR3 nucleotides: TGCAGTGCTAGAGACCCGACAGGGGTCGCCACCGGGGAGCTGTTTTTT. Its translation: CSARDPTGVATGELFF.

The J gene is TRBJ1-3, the V gene TRBV28; D gene uncertain. V shed 3 bases and J shed 0 bases, with 12 bases lying between them. Looked up from germline, CDR1 is MDHEN and CDR2 is SYDVKM. This CDR3 comprises 16 residues. This CDR3 is CASSFSLSASGNTIYF. The DNA of the CDR3 is TGTGCCAGCAGTTTCTCTTTGTCGGCCTCTGGAAACACCATATATTTT.

This clonotype appeared many times. The V call is TRBV16, the J call TRBJ2-7; 12 nucleotides line up with TRBD1. The CDR3 covers 16 residues. J was trimmed by 6 bases and V by 2 bases; bases with no gene match: 8. The germline gives CDR1 KGHSY, CDR2 FQNENV. CDR3 nucleotides: TGTGCCAGCAGCCAAGCCTCGGGACAGGGGGCGGTCGAGCAGTACTTC. This sequence encodes CASSQASGQGAVEQYF.

Only a few counts were recorded for this clonotype. V and J are TRBV20-1 and TRBJ2-7; D tentatively reads TRBD1 or TRBD2 (6 bases each). With 1 base removed from V and 7 bases from J, the gap between germline ends came to 11 bases. Germline loops: CDR1 DFQATT, CDR2 SNEGSKA (reference sequence). The CDR3 extends over 12 amino acids. CDR3 residues: CSARGGASEQYF. For the CDR3, the DNA is TGCAGTGCTAGAGGGGGGGCGAGTGAGCAGTACTTC.

This chain links TRBV9 with TRBJ2-1, with D perhaps matching TRBD1 or TRBD2 (5 bases each). Germline V gene sequence: CDR1 SGDLS, CDR2 YYNGEE. V gave up 5 bases and J gave up 6 bases, with 12 bases separating them. The CDR3 is 13 residues long. DNA of the CDR3: TGTGCCAGCAGTTACGGGACCTTCAATGAGCAGTTCTTC. Translation: CASSYGTFNEQFF.

V and J are TRBV7-9 and TRBJ1-4; D gene ambiguous. Germline CDR1 is SEHNR and CDR2 is FQNEAQ (reference sequence). Trimming removed 5 bases from V and 3 bases from J, with 7 bases in between. The CDR3 has 13 residues. CDR3 amino acids: CASSRQPNEKLFF. Here the CDR3 DNA reads TGTGCCAGCAGCCGACAACCTAATGAAAAACTGTTTTTT. The full variable domain, rest sourced from reference TRBV7-9 and TRBJ1-4, is DTGVSQNPRHKITKRGQNVTFRCDPISEHNRLYWYRQTLGQGPEFLTYFQNEAQLEKSRLLSDRFSAERPKGSFSTLEIQRTEQGDSAMYLCASSRQPNEKLFFGSGTQLSVL.

This clonotype was observed a few times. CDR3: CASSRRQTNTEAFF. In nucleotides, the CDR3 is TGTGCCAGCAGCCGCAGGCAGACGAACACTGAAGCTTTCTTT. The chain couples TRBV27 to TRBJ1-1; no firm D call. Germline lookup yields CDR1 MNHEY and CDR2 SMNVEV (reference sequence). CDR3 length equals 14 residues. Trimming took off 6 bases at V and 1 base at J, with 12 bases between the two ends.

This clonotype was counted between two and nine times. The chain links TRBV10-3 to TRBJ2-2; 8 bases fit TRBD2. This CDR3 spans 12 amino acids. Per the germline V gene, CDR1 is ENHRY and CDR2 is SYGVKD. With 9 bases clipped from V and 5 bases from J, the junction kept 2 bases outside the gene matches. CDR3 loop: CAMTGGTGELFF. The CDR3 DNA reads TGTGCCATGACGGGGGGGACCGGGGAGCTGTTTTTT.

The rearrangement uses TRBV5-1 and TRBJ2-5; 7 bases match TRBD2. The CDR3 has 13 residues. The V segment lost 1 base and the J segment 3 bases; nucleotides outside the gene matches: 0. Per the germline V gene, CDR1 is SGHRS and CDR2 is YFSETQ. The DNA for the CDR3 is TGCGCCAGCAGCTTGCTAGCGGAAGAGACCCAGTACTTC. It encodes CASSLLAEETQYF.

The chain employs TRBV10-3 and TRBJ2-4; a possible D gene is TRBD2 (5 bases). The germline gives CDR1 ENHRY, CDR2 SYGVKD. V gave up 6 bases and J gave up 6 bases, with 18 bases separating them. The CDR3 covers 15 residues. The chain's CDR3 is CAISRPDYPLNIQYF. The CDR3 bases are TGTGCCATCAGCCGACCCGACTATCCCTTAAACATTCAGTACTTC.

CDR3 sequence (DNA): TGTGCCAGCAGCTTAGACGGGACGTGGGAGCAGTACTTC. The encoded protein is CASSLDGTWEQYF. This sequence joins TRBV11-2 and TRBJ2-7, with D tentatively TRBD1 or TRBD2 (5 bases each). Germline values: CDR1 SGHAT, CDR2 FQNNGV. The CDR3 contains 13 residues. Trimming shortened V by 0 bases and J by 7 bases, and 10 bases separated the two germline ends.

The chain links TRBV7-2 to TRBJ2-7; D might be TRBD2 (7 bases). V was trimmed by 5 bases and J by 7 bases, leaving 12 bases between them. Germline-derived CDR1 and CDR2 are SGHTA and FQGNSA. This CDR3 is 12 amino acids long. The CDR3 here is CASSRGGAEQYF. CDR3 nucleotide sequence: TGTGCCAGCAGCCGAGGGGGGGCTGAGCAGTACTTC.

The chain couples TRBV18 to TRBJ2-7; 10 bases line up with TRBD2. V lost 0 bases and J lost 6; bases outside the gene matches: 8. The CDR3 is made up of 16 amino acids. CDR1 and CDR2 from the germline V gene are KGHSH and LQKENI. CDR3 protein: CASSPPAASGGREQYF. CDR3 DNA sequence: TGTGCCAGCTCACCACCGGCGGCTAGCGGGGGACGCGAGCAGTACTTC.

This clonotype was seen ten or more times. The V call is TRBV29-1, the J call TRBJ2-2; 8 nucleotides line up with TRBD2. CDR3 size: 15 residues. V shed 6 bases and J 0 bases; nucleotides not matched to a gene: 6. CDR1 is SQVTM and CDR2 is ANQGSEA in the germline V gene. CDR3 protein: CSVKAGVSNTGELFF. The CDR3 nucleotides are TGCAGCGTCAAAGCGGGGGTGTCGAACACCGGGGAGCTGTTTTTT.

This clonotype was counted many times. The chain uses TRBV3-1 and TRBJ2-7; D unresolved. Germline V gene sequence: CDR1 LGHDT, CDR2 YNNKEL (reference sequence). This CDR3 has 12 amino acids. The V end lost 4 bases, the J end lost 3 bases, and 7 bases lay between the germline ends. CDR3 sequence: CASSLKGYEQYF. The CDR3 coding sequence is TGTGCCAGCAGCCTGAAAGGCTACGAGCAGTACTTC.

The chain uses TRBV5-1 and TRBJ1-2, with D perhaps TRBD1 (6 bases). Trimming shortened V by 4 bases and J by 3 bases, and 13 bases separated the two germline ends. Per germline, CDR1 SGHRS and CDR2 YFSETQ. This CDR3 spans 14 amino acids. As DNA, the CDR3 is TGCGCCAGCAGCCTCCGGACAGACTACTATGGCTACACCTTC. It yields the protein CASSLRTDYYGYTF.

This clonotype has more than one count but fewer than ten. The rearrangement joins TRBV2 to TRBJ1-6, with a possible D match to TRBD1 (5 bases). This CDR3 region has 17 residues. Germline V gene data show CDR1 as SNHLY and CDR2 as FYNNEI. The V and J ends lost 7 bases and 7 bases respectively, with 23 bases between them. CDR3 nucleotides: TGTGCCAGCACCTTGAGACAACCAGGATGGGGGAATTCACCCCTCCACTTT. Amino acid sequence: CASTLRQPGWGNSPLHF. The full variable domain, in which reference TRBV2 and TRBJ1-6 provide the parts outside the CDR3, is EPEVTQTPSHQVTQMGQEVILRCVPISNHLYFYWYRQILGQKVEFLVSFYNNEISEKSEIFDDQFSVERPDGSNFTLKIRSTKLEDSAMYFCASTLRQPGWGNSPLHFGNGTRLTVT.

This clonotype was found a few times. The rearrangement uses TRBV9 and TRBJ1-6; 8 bases fit TRBD1. The CDR3 is made up of 14 amino acids. Trimming at V came to 7 bases and at J to 9 bases, leaving 9 bases not matched to a gene. Germline assignment: CDR1 SGDLS and CDR2 YYNGEE. The CDR3 DNA reads as TGTGCCAGCGGACTGACAGGGGTGGGTTCACCCCTCCACTTT. Amino acid sequence: CASGLTGVGSPLHF.

V gene TRBV2 combines with J gene TRBJ1-1; D is perhaps TRBD1 (5 bases). This CDR3 is built from 13 residues. Germline V gives CDR1 SNHLY, CDR2 FYNNEI. The V and J ends lost 8 bases and 1 base respectively, with 11 bases between them. In DNA form, the CDR3 reads TGTGCCAGCTTTAGAGGGGCGAACACTGAAGCTTTCTTT. Translated, it gives CASFRGANTEAFF.

This clonotype was recorded at least ten times. The J gene is TRBJ2-7, the V gene TRBV12-3 or TRBV12-4; D is uncertain. Trimming cost V 11 bases and J 0 bases, with 11 bases left between them. The CDR3 has 12 residues. The CDR3 DNA reads as TGTGCCTCACTCGGAGACTCCTACGAGCAGTACTTC. Its translation is CASLGDSYEQYF.

This clonotype showed up just a few times. The J gene is TRBJ2-5, the V gene TRBV4-2, with 7 bases aligning to TRBD2. The V segment lost 0 bases and the J segment 6 bases; nucleotides outside the gene matches: 7. Germline-derived CDR1 and CDR2 are LGHNA and YNFKEQ. CDR3 length: 15 residues. This CDR3 is CASSQDLGGGKTQYF. The CDR3 DNA is TGTGCCAGCAGCCAAGATCTGGGGGGGGGAAAGACCCAGTACTTC.

The table lists this clonotype with a few counts. The chain recombines TRBV3-1 with TRBJ2-1, with 8 bases identical to TRBD2. The junction had 7 bases not matched to a gene; V was cut back by 1 base and J by 8 bases. Germline CDR1 LGHDT, CDR2 YNNKEL (reference sequence). The CDR3 is 15 residues long. The CDR3 loop reads CASSQGGGGRDEQFF. CDR3 bases: TGTGCCAGCAGCCAAGGCGGCGGGGGGAGGGATGAGCAGTTCTTC.